This TCR beta chain emerged from a study of beta chain features in type 1 diabetes. The authors reverse transcribed all of the isolated RNA, so sequencing captured expressed TCRB transcripts. Produced via immunoSEQ multiplex PCR; TCRdb's table is partial and in-frame only. The table includes about 140,000 clones, over 8% detected once. Sequencing input: central memory CD4+ T cells from blood. The TCR comes from a woman aged 40 to 55 in good health.

The CDR3 nucleotides are TGTGCCAGCAGGTCCCTGACGGGGAGACCCACAGATACGCAGTATTTT. This gives the protein CASRSLTGRPTDTQYF. The chain links TRBV13 to TRBJ2-3; maybe TRBD2 (5 bases). Trimming cost V 6 bases and J 2 bases, with 18 bases left between them. CDR1 is PRHDT and CDR2 is FYEKMQ in the germline V gene (reference sequence). The CDR3 spans 16 residues.